This TCR beta chain was captured in a study of shared clonotypes between healthy human individuals. The study drew all its donors from Caucasian adults living in Nashville, Tennessee. Germline V gene sequence: CDR1 SEHNR, CDR2 FQNEAQ (reference sequence). The CDR3 is 16 residues long. Germline trimming cut 5 bases from V and 8 bases from J; bases unmatched to any gene: 12. The protocol was immunoSEQ multiplex PCR, while the TCRdb copy is restricted to in-frame clones and leaves out a portion. The sample consists of about 560,000 clones, around 81% of them appearing once. The rearrangement joins TRBV7-9 to TRBJ1-4; 9 bases align to TRBD1. The sample was PBMCs. This clonotype originated in a woman in her 40s in good health. Some clones in this sample may be carry-over from other donors' samples. The CDR3 region is CASSQRLTGGSEKLFF. For the CDR3, the DNA is TGTGCCAGCAGCCAACGATTGACAGGGGGTTCGGAAAAACTGTTTTTT.